The 26 T cell receptor beta chains in this list originate from one sample, sequenced in a study of blood T cell dynamics during melanoma immunotherapy. Time point reported: pre-treatment baseline. TCRdb's table, derived via immunoSEQ multiplex PCR, lists solely in-frame clones and lacks some. The table records about 12,000 clones, roughly 86% of them present only once. The sample here was blood, taken from a patient treated with checkpoint blockade. The receptors here all came from a human donor with melanoma.

The gene calls are TRBV11-3 and TRBJ2-1, with 9 bases matching TRBD1. Trimming took 4 bases from V and 1 from J; bases not matched to a gene: 2. The CDR3 is 15 amino acids. CDR1 is SGHNT and CDR2 is YENEEA in the germline V gene. The CDR3 DNA follows: TGTGCCAGCAGCTCCGGACAGGGGTCCTACAATGAGCAGTTCTTC. It specifies CASSSGQGSYNEQFF.

This chain connects TRBV4-2 to TRBJ2-7; TRBD2 matches 9 bases. CDR1 and CDR2 from the germline V gene are LGHNA and YNFKEQ. There are 16 residues in the CDR3. Losses at the gene ends were 4 bases for V and 6 bases for J; bases not matched to a gene: 13. CDR3 in amino acids: CASSPIEGREGGEQYF. CDR3 sequence (DNA): TGTGCCAGCAGCCCCATCGAAGGGCGGGAGGGCGGCGAGCAGTACTTC.

The rearrangement uses TRBV19 and TRBJ1-2, with D possibly TRBD1 on 5 matching bases. CDR1 is LNHDA and CDR2 is SQIVND in the germline V gene (reference sequence). The CDR3 extends over 14 amino acids. V lost 3 bases and J lost 8, with 16 bases in between. CDR3 residues: CASSIKGTGRGYTF. CDR3 DNA sequence: TGTGCCAGTAGTATTAAGGGGACGGGCCGCGGCTACACCTTC.

This clone was detected a few times. J is TRBJ2-7 and V is TRBV10-1; no clear D. Germline V lookup: CDR1 WNHNN, CDR2 SYGVQD (reference sequence). The CDR3 spans 13 residues. Trimming cost V 0 bases and J 4 bases, with 7 bases left between them. The CDR3 sequence: CASSESPGYEQYF. In DNA, the CDR3 is TGCGCCAGCAGTGAGTCCCCAGGTTACGAGCAGTACTTC.

The gene calls are TRBV11-2 and TRBJ2-7; D is uncertain. Trimming left V 2 bases short and J 2 bases short, with 10 bases between. This CDR3 has 14 residues. Germline V lookup: CDR1 SGHAT, CDR2 FQNNGV. The DNA of the CDR3 is TGTGCCAGCAGCTTAAGCCCGGTAACCTACGAGCAGTACTTC. Residues: CASSLSPVTYEQYF.

This rearrangement joins TRBV7-2 to TRBJ2-5; D remains unclear. Trimming stripped 3 bases from V and 2 bases from J, with 7 bases between. The CDR3 spans 13 residues. The germline V gene encodes CDR1 SGHTA and CDR2 FQGNSA. The CDR3 DNA sequence: TGTGCCAGCAGCTTCTATTGGCAAGAGACCCAGTACTTC. It codes for CASSFYWQETQYF.

The rearrangement links TRBV6-5 to TRBJ1-5; D perhaps matches TRBD1 (6 bases). Per the germline V gene, CDR1 is MNHEY and CDR2 is SVGAGI. CDR3 size: 14 residues. The germline V and J ends were trimmed by 6 bases and 3 bases, with 12 bases remaining between them. For the CDR3, the DNA is TGTGCCAGCAGAGGGACAATGTTCAATCAGCCCCAGCATTTT. It translates to CASRGTMFNQPQHF.

The count of this clone is one. V gene TRBV28 combines with J gene TRBJ2-7, with TRBD1 identical over 8 bases. CDR3 length equals 15 residues. CDR1 MDHEN and CDR2 SYDVKM come from the germline V gene. Trimming at V came to 5 bases and at J to 7 bases, leaving 13 bases not matched to a gene. CDR3 loop: CASSQPGQASGEQYF. The CDR3 coding sequence is TGTGCCAGCAGTCAACCGGGACAGGCCTCTGGAGAGCAGTACTTC.

V is TRBV4-1 and J is TRBJ2-2; D may match TRBD1 or TRBD2 (5 bases each). Trimming pared 7 bases from V and 4 bases from J, leaving 13 bases between. Germline V gene lookup returns CDR1 MGHRA and CDR2 YSYEKL. CDR3 length equals 14 residues. The CDR3 region has the DNA TGCGCCAGCACCACTACTGGGGGCACCGGGGAGCTGTTTTTT. This codes for CASTTTGGTGELFF.

The rearrangement links TRBV5-4 to TRBJ1-1, with D uncertain. The germline CDR1 and CDR2 sequences are SGHNT and YYREEE (reference sequence). The germline V and J ends were trimmed by 1 base and 8 bases, with 27 bases remaining between them. The CDR3 has 18 amino acids. This CDR3 is CASSLFNRKGLLRPEAFF. In DNA form, the CDR3 reads TGTGCCAGCAGCTTGTTTAATAGGAAGGGCCTTCTCCGCCCCGAAGCTTTCTTT.

This chain joins TRBV6-6 and TRBJ1-1; a weak D match, TRBD1 (5 bases). From germline, CDR1 is MNHNY and CDR2 SVGAGI (reference sequence). The CDR3 consists of 14 residues. V lost 2 bases, J lost 0 bases, and 7 bases lay in between. The CDR3 sequence: CASSYRGLNTEAFF. Written as DNA, the CDR3 is TGTGCCAGCAGTTACAGGGGACTGAACACTGAAGCTTTCTTT.

CDR3: CASSESAGTGGETQYF. DNA for the CDR3: TGTGCCAGCAGTGAATCCGCCGGGACAGGGGGGGAGACCCAGTACTTC. The V and J genes are TRBV6-1 and TRBJ2-5; 11 nucleotides line up with TRBD1. CDR1 MNHNS and CDR2 SASEGT come from the germline V gene. Trimming at V came to 2 bases and at J to 5 bases, leaving 7 bases not matched to a gene. The CDR3 covers 16 residues.

The rearrangement joins TRBV5-1 to TRBJ1-1; unclear D gene. The CDR3 extends over 13 amino acids. Trimming shortened V by 5 bases and J by 0 bases, and 8 bases separated the two germline ends. CDR1 and CDR2 from the germline V gene are SGHRS and YFSETQ. Here the CDR3 DNA reads TGCGCCAGCAGTAATGCAGTGAACACTGAAGCTTTCTTT. Protein sequence: CASSNAVNTEAFF.

The chain has TRBV7-6 and TRBJ2-2; 13 bases align to TRBD2. Germline CDR1 SGHVS, CDR2 FNYEAQ. With V trimmed by 5 bases and J by 4 bases, 4 bases remained unmatched. This CDR3 region has 16 residues. As DNA, the CDR3 is TGTGCCAGCAGCACGACTAGCGGGAGGAGCACCGGGGAGCTGTTTTTT. Protein sequence: CASSTTSGRSTGELFF.

V and J are TRBV28 and TRBJ2-3; 7 bases are a match to TRBD1. J gave up 2 bases and V 6 bases, and 8 bases lay outside the gene matches. CDR3 size: 15 residues. Germline V lookup: CDR1 MDHEN, CDR2 SYDVKM. CDR3 DNA: TGTGCCAGCAGCTTAGGGGGCCCTATCACAGATACGCAGTATTTT. Translating gives CASSLGGPITDTQYF. The entire variable domain, with the rest obtained from reference TRBV28 and TRBJ2-3, is as follows: DVKVTQSSRYLVKRTGEKVFLECVQDMDHENMFWYRQDPGLGLRLIYFSYDVKMKEKGDIPEGYSVSREKKERFSLILESASTNQTSMYLCASSLGGPITDTQYFGPGTRLTVL.

This clone has just a few counts. This chain links TRBV7-9 with TRBJ2-1; 7 bases map to TRBD1. CDR3 size: 15 residues. Germline V gene sequence: CDR1 SEHNR, CDR2 FQNEAQ (reference sequence). The ends lost 5 bases at V and 6 bases at J; junction bases unmatched: 10. The CDR3 DNA is TGTGCCAGCAGCCCGGACAGGCCCCTACCCAATGAGCAGTTCTTC. It encodes CASSPDRPLPNEQFF. The entire variable domain, with the rest obtained from reference TRBV7-9 and TRBJ2-1, is as follows: DTGVSQNPRHKITKRGQNVTFRCDPISEHNRLYWYRQTLGQGPEFLTYFQNEAQLEKSRLLSDRFSAERPKGSFSTLEIQRTEQGDSAMYLCASSPDRPLPNEQFFGPGTRLTVL.

This clone occurred a few times. The gene calls are TRBV7-6 and TRBJ2-7, with D possibly being TRBD1 (6 bases). The CDR3 loop spans 13 amino acids. In germline, CDR1 is SGHVS, CDR2 FNYEAQ. Trimming removed 5 bases at V and 0 bases at J, with 8 bases between. The CDR3 DNA is TGTGCCAGCAGCCACAGGGACTCCTACGAGCAGTACTTC. It specifies CASSHRDSYEQYF. The complete variable domain, with remaining parts taken from reference TRBV7-6 and TRBJ2-7, reads GAGVSQSPRYKVTKRGQDVALRCDPISGHVSLYWYRQALGQGPEFLTYFNYEAQQDKSGLPNDRFSAERPEGSISTLTIQRTEQRDSAMYRCASSHRDSYEQYFGPGTRLTVT.

The rearrangement links TRBV6-1 to TRBJ1-5; TRBD1 is a possible D gene (5 bases). The germline V gene encodes CDR1 MNHNS and CDR2 SASEGT. Deletions cut 2 bases from V and 6 bases from J, with 8 bases between. CDR3 length: 13 residues. For the CDR3, the DNA is TGTGCCAGCAGTGAACAGGGAATTCAGCCCCAGCATTTT. Translated: CASSEQGIQPQHF.

The CDR3 reads CASSETSGGSPLHF. CDR3 sequence (DNA): TGCGCCAGCAGTGAAACCTCGGGGGGTTCACCCCTCCACTTT. The chain couples TRBV10-2 to TRBJ1-6; a possible D gene is TRBD1 (5 bases). The CDR3 loop spans 14 amino acids. Germline V gene sequence: CDR1 WSHSY, CDR2 SAAADI. Trimming cost V 3 bases and J 9 bases, with 12 bases left between them.

J is TRBJ2-2 and V is TRBV7-9; 8 nucleotides match TRBD1. Germline V gives CDR1 SEHNR, CDR2 FQNEAQ (reference sequence). The CDR3 totals 16 residues. Trimming removed 6 bases from V and 1 base from J; junction bases left unmatched: 7. CDR3 residues: CASSLVDRGNTGELFF. In DNA, the CDR3 is TGTGCCAGCAGTCTCGTTGACAGGGGGAACACCGGGGAGCTGTTTTTT.

This clone was observed a few times. This chain connects TRBV5-4 to TRBJ2-7; no reliable D call. The CDR3 is 11 residues long. Trimming took 1 base from V and 3 from J, leaving 2 bases between them. CDR1 is SGHNT and CDR2 is YYREEE in the germline V gene (reference sequence). The CDR3 reads CASSLFYEQYF. The CDR3 DNA reads as TGTGCCAGCAGCTTGTTCTACGAGCAGTACTTC. Full variable domain (remainder filled in from reference TRBV5-4 and TRBJ2-7): ETGVTQSPTHLIKTRGQQVTLRCSSQSGHNTVSWYQQALGQGPQFIFQYYREEENGRGNFPPRFSGLQFPNYSSELNVNALELDDSALYLCASSLFYEQYFGPGTRLTVT.

This chain links TRBV11-3 with TRBJ1-1; D remains unclear. The V gene's germline CDR1 is SGHNT and CDR2 YENEEA. V lost 0 bases and J 0 bases, leaving 5 bases between the germline ends. The CDR3 spans 14 residues. DNA for the CDR3: TGTGCCAGCAGCTTAGACGGGCTGAACACTGAAGCTTTCTTT. Translating it yields CASSLDGLNTEAFF.

This chain joins TRBV6-6 and TRBJ2-2; tentatively, D is TRBD1 or TRBD2 (5 bases each). V gave up 7 bases and J gave up 6 bases, with 15 bases separating them. This CDR3 has 14 amino acids. The germline V gene has CDR1 MNHNY and CDR2 SVGAGI (reference sequence). The CDR3 region has the DNA TGTGCCAGCAAAAGGGACCGTTTCGCCGGGGAGCTGTTTTTT. Amino acids: CASKRDRFAGELFF.

The chain recombines TRBV19 with TRBJ2-7, with 14 bases lining up with TRBD2. In germline, CDR1 is LNHDA, CDR2 SQIVND (reference sequence). This CDR3 region has 16 residues. Losses at the gene ends were 4 bases for V and 2 bases for J; bases not matched to a gene: 4. The CDR3 nucleotides read TGTGCCAGTAGTACAGGGACTAGCGGGAGACCCTACGAGCAGTACTTC. As protein: CASSTGTSGRPYEQYF.

The V call is TRBV2, the J call TRBJ2-7; the D gene is possibly TRBD2 (5 bases). The germline V and J ends were trimmed by 5 bases and 5 bases, with 13 bases remaining between them. Germline CDR1 SNHLY, CDR2 FYNNEI. This CDR3 is built from 13 residues. The CDR3: CASSYGRRDEQYF. The CDR3 region has the DNA TGTGCCAGCAGTTATGGGAGACGGGACGAGCAGTACTTC.

This clone was seen just once. The gene calls are TRBV4-2 and TRBJ1-1; 10 bases agree with TRBD1. This CDR3 comprises 15 residues. Germline trimming cut 6 bases from V and 5 bases from J; bases unmatched to any gene: 9. The germline V gene has CDR1 LGHNA and CDR2 YNFKEQ. CDR3 coding DNA: TGTGCCAGCAGTCCCAGACAGGGGGCATGGACTGAAGCTTTCTTT. Its translation: CASSPRQGAWTEAFF.